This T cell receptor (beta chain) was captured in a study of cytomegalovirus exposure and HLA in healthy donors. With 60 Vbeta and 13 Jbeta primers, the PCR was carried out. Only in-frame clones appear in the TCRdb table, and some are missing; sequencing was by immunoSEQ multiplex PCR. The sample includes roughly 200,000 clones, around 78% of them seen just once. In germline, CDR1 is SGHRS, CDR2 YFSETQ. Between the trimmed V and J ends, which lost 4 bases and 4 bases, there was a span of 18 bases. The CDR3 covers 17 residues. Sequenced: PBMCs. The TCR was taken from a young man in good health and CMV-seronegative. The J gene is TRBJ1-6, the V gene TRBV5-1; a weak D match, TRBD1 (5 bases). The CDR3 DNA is TGCGCCAGCAGCCCATCGGCGGGGGGAAATTATAATTCACCCCTCCACTTT. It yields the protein CASSPSAGGNYNSPLHF.